Each of the 3 T cell receptor beta chains below was sequenced from the same sample in a study of T cell responses to AZD1222 COVID-19 vaccine. Clones were sequenced by immunoSEQ multiplex PCR, and TCRdb holds only the in-frame ones, with some missing. The sample consists of over 100,000 clones, about 85% of them appearing once. This specimen consisted of peripheral blood, obtained 28 days after the second AZD1222 dose. The receptors here all came from an adult who received the AZD1222 COVID-19 vaccine.

This chain uses TRBV4-3 with TRBJ2-1; perhaps D is TRBD1 or TRBD2 (5 bases each). Looked up from germline, CDR1 is LGHNA and CDR2 is YSLEER. V lost 0 bases and J lost 12, with 9 bases in between. The CDR3 loop spans 12 amino acids. CDR3 loop: CASSQEGLAQFF. The DNA of the CDR3 is TGCGCCAGCAGCCAAGAGGGGCTAGCGCAGTTCTTC.

V and J are TRBV15 and TRBJ2-1; D may be TRBD1 (5 bases). CDR1 is LNHNV, CDR2 YYDKDF, per germline (reference sequence). Trimming shortened V by 0 bases and J by 3 bases, and 9 bases separated the two germline ends. This CDR3 is built from 15 residues. The CDR3 here is CATSRDGGHYNEQFF. CDR3 coding DNA: TGTGCCACCAGCAGAGATGGCGGACACTACAATGAGCAGTTCTTC.

V is TRBV7-8 and J is TRBJ2-1; 8 bases are shared with TRBD2. The germline gives CDR1 SGHVS, CDR2 FQNEAQ. Trimming took 2 bases from V and 3 from J; bases not matched to a gene: 15. The length of the CDR3 is 19 residues. The CDR3 loop reads CASSLLGLDSFGVYNEQFF. Written as DNA, the CDR3 is TGTGCCAGCAGCTTATTGGGACTAGATTCATTTGGGGTCTACAATGAGCAGTTCTTC.